The sequence of this T cell receptor beta chain was determined in a study of T cell changes during pregnancy in multiple sclerosis. This table comes from immunoSEQ multiplex PCR, and its TCRdb copy is limited to in-frame clones, with some not included. Of under 75,000 clones listed, 80% to 95% are singletons. Looked up from germline, CDR1 is SNHLY and CDR2 is FYNNEI. There are 14 residues in the CDR3. J lost 7 bases, V lost 7 bases, and 8 bases had no gene match. The origin of this receptor is a female donor with multiple sclerosis, enrolled in a pregnancy study. The sequencing used CD4+ T cells from peripheral blood mononuclear cells, collected after pregnancy. V and J are TRBV2 and TRBJ2-1, with 9 bases lining up with TRBD1. CDR3 loop: CASTLDRGSNEQFF. CDR3 sequence (DNA): TGTGCCAGCACTCTGGACAGGGGAAGTAATGAGCAGTTCTTC.